The 21 T cell receptor beta chains reported below all come from one sample, sequenced in a study of T cells in Graves' hyperthyroidism and ophthalmopathy (dated by TCRdb to about 2019). Library generation was performed with multiplex PCR. The run used an Illumina HiSeq 2000. Amplification of TCR beta CDR3 regions was carried out from RNA transcripts. The TCR CDR3 was subjected to a first round of RT-PCR using the HTBI primer set and the Qiagen OneStep RT-PCR kit. TCRdb trimmed public reads at Q25 via fastp, called clones via MiXCR and kept in-frame beta chains. Identical CDR3 proteins give one entry, which carries the most common genes and DNA. This sample is represented by nearly 600,000 distinct CDR3 sequences; about 14% of them were singletons. 7% to 9% of the sample is taken by the ten largest. Sequencing input: blood. These receptor sequences come from a woman between 18 and 29 years old with Graves' ophthalmopathy.

This clonotype was counted only a few times. This chain uses TRBV2 with TRBJ1-5; 8 nucleotides align to TRBD1. Trimming removed 6 bases from V and 9 bases from J; junction bases left unmatched: 13. CDR1 and CDR2 (germline): SNHLY, FYNNEI. The CDR3 is 15 residues long. The CDR3 bases are TGTGCCAGCAGCCCCGGGTTGACAGGGGATCGGCCCCAGCATTTT. Translating gives CASSPGLTGDRPQHF. Using reference TRBV2 and TRBJ1-5 for the parts outside the CDR3, the full variable domain is EPEVTQTPSHQVTQMGQEVILRCVPISNHLYFYWYRQILGQKVEFLVSFYNNEISEKSEIFDDQFSVERPDGSNFTLKIRSTKLEDSAMYFCASSPGLTGDRPQHFGDGTRLSIL.

This clonotype has at least ten counts. The rearrangement uses TRBV27 and TRBJ2-3, with 8 bases lining up with TRBD2. Germline loops: CDR1 MNHEY, CDR2 SMNVEV (reference sequence). CDR3 size: 17 residues. Losses at the gene ends were 2 bases for V and 2 bases for J; bases not matched to a gene: 9. This CDR3 reads CASSLIGAGGTTDTQYF. The CDR3 DNA is TGTGCCAGCAGTTTAATCGGCGCGGGAGGCACCACAGATACGCAGTATTTT.

This clonotype has a count of ten or more. The chain is built from TRBV27 and TRBJ1-2, with D uncertain. Germline lookup yields CDR1 MNHEY and CDR2 SMNVEV (reference sequence). V lost 3 bases and J lost 5, with 19 bases in between. The CDR3 has 16 residues. This CDR3 is CASSFGSSSSAYGYTF. The DNA of the CDR3 is TGTGCCAGCAGTTTTGGGTCGAGTTCATCGGCGTATGGCTACACCTTC.

This clonotype occurred a few times. V is TRBV6-1 and J is TRBJ1-5, with 9 bases lining up with TRBD1. The CDR3 spans 17 residues. Losses at the gene ends were 4 bases for V and 0 bases for J; bases not matched to a gene: 7. Germline-derived CDR1 and CDR2 are MNHNS and SASEGT. As DNA, the CDR3 is TGTGCCAGCAGTGGAGGGACAGGGAGAGCTAGCAATCAGCCCCAGCATTTT. Translation gives CASSGGTGRASNQPQHF.

A remark on this clonotype: A read error may explain this, as a much larger clone is one base away. The chain uses TRBV27 and TRBJ2-1; 7 nucleotides align to TRBD1. The CDR3 runs to 15 residues. Germline V gene sequence: CDR1 MNHEY, CDR2 SMNVEV (reference sequence). DNA for the CDR3: TGTGCCAGCAGTGCCGGGACAGAACCTTACAATAAGCAGTTCTTC. It specifies CASSAGTEPYNKQFF.

V gene TRBV20-1 combines with J gene TRBJ2-2; the D gene could be TRBD1 or TRBD2 (5 bases each). The length of the CDR3 is 16 residues. V was cut by 0 bases and J by 5 bases, with 16 bases left in between. Germline-derived CDR1 and CDR2 are DFQATT and SNEGSKA (reference sequence). Here the CDR3 reads CSARDRGWGSTGELFF. CDR3 sequence (DNA): TGCAGTGCTAGAGATCGTGGTTGGGGGTCGACCGGGGAGCTGTTTTTT.

The rearrangement joins TRBV28 to TRBJ1-1, with D perhaps TRBD1 (5 bases). The CDR3 has 15 residues. Germline lookup yields CDR1 MDHEN and CDR2 SYDVKM. With 5 bases removed from V and 3 bases from J, the gap between germline ends came to 16 bases. CDR3 protein: CASSSHRGGDTEAFF. The CDR3 bases are TGTGCCAGCAGTAGCCACCGCGGGGGGGACACTGAAGCTTTCTTT.

This clonotype occurred many times. The chain combines TRBV24-1 with TRBJ2-5; D is unclear. From germline, CDR1 is KGHDR and CDR2 SFDVKD. The CDR3 extends over 12 amino acids. Trimming took 0 bases from V and 5 from J, leaving 3 bases between them. The CDR3 DNA reads TGTGCCACCAGTGATTTGCAGGAGACCCAGTACTTC. Translated, it gives CATSDLQETQYF.

This clonotype was observed at least ten times. The rearrangement links TRBV7-2 to TRBJ1-5; no clear D gene. The CDR3 extends over 15 amino acids. The germline V gene encodes CDR1 SGHTA and CDR2 FQGNSA. Trimming took off 3 bases at V and 0 bases at J, with 9 bases between the two ends. The CDR3 is CASSLWADSNQPQHF. CDR3 DNA: TGTGCCAGCAGCTTGTGGGCCGATAGCAATCAGCCCCAGCATTTT.

This clonotype was found a few times. The chain combines TRBV4-1 with TRBJ1-2; D gene ambiguous. Trimming removed 3 bases at V and 2 bases at J, with 7 bases between. CDR1 is MGHRA and CDR2 is YSYEKL in the germline V gene. The CDR3 runs to 13 residues. For the CDR3, the DNA is TGCGCCAGCAGCCATCCCCGAAACTATGGCTACACCTTC. It specifies CASSHPRNYGYTF.

CDR3 amino acids: CASNPLDRGHEQYF. CDR3 coding DNA: TGTGCCAGCAACCCCCTGGACAGGGGGCACGAGCAGTACTTC. The V call is TRBV27, the J call TRBJ2-7; 11 positions match TRBD1. This CDR3 has 14 amino acids. Germline CDR1 and CDR2: MNHEY and SMNVEV (reference sequence). Losses at the gene ends were 7 bases for V and 5 bases for J; bases not matched to a gene: 7.

The chain carries TRBV18 and TRBJ2-1; 7 bases fit TRBD1. The CDR3 spans 16 residues. Trimming took 2 bases from V and 8 from J; bases not matched to a gene: 12. Germline V gene lookup returns CDR1 KGHSH and CDR2 LQKENI. The CDR3 nucleotides are TGTGCCAGCTCACCAAAGACAGGGTACCTCGGGGATGAGCAGTTCTTC. Translation gives CASSPKTGYLGDEQFF.

The V and J genes are TRBV18 and TRBJ2-7, with a possible D match to TRBD2 (6 bases). The CDR3 runs 15 residues. The germline gives CDR1 KGHSH, CDR2 LQKENI. Trimming pared 8 bases from V and 0 bases from J, leaving 17 bases between. CDR3 nucleotides: TGTGCCAGCCCATGGTCGGGACTCCCCTCCTACGAGCAGTACTTC. Translation gives CASPWSGLPSYEQYF.

This clonotype was counted ten times or more. The chain has TRBV6-2 or TRBV6-3 and TRBJ2-7, with 8 nucleotides matching TRBD2. The V segment lost 6 bases and the J segment 6 bases; nucleotides outside the gene matches: 7. CDR1 MNHEY and CDR2 SVGEGT come from the germline V gene. The CDR3 contains 13 residues. CDR3 DNA sequence: TGTGCCAGCAGCGGGAGGGCCGAGGGCGAGCAGTACTTC. This codes for CASSGRAEGEQYF.

This clonotype showed up many times. V and J are TRBV7-8 and TRBJ1-1; 12 bases align to TRBD1. Unmatched junction bases numbered 4, after V lost 4 bases and J lost 1 base. This CDR3 spans 16 amino acids. Germline V CDR1 and CDR2: SGHVS, FQNEAQ. The CDR3 sequence: CASSSGTGGGNTEAFF. CDR3 sequence (DNA): TGTGCCAGCAGCTCCGGGACAGGGGGCGGGAACACTGAAGCTTTCTTT.

In its sample, this clonotype was seen a few times. The gene calls are TRBV28 and TRBJ2-1; 10 bases match TRBD2. In germline, CDR1 is MDHEN, CDR2 SYDVKM. The CDR3 consists of 17 residues. Trimming removed 1 base from V and 6 bases from J; junction bases left unmatched: 9. DNA for the CDR3: TGTGCCAGCAGTTTATCCCTAGCGGGAGTCTCTGGCAATGAGCAGTTCTTC. Translation gives CASSLSLAGVSGNEQFF.

This clonotype was seen many times. The V gene is TRBV5-6, the J gene TRBJ2-1; either TRBD1 or TRBD2 may fit D (5 bases each). This CDR3 region has 15 residues. V gave up 6 bases and J gave up 4 bases, with 17 bases separating them. Germline V gene data show CDR1 as SGHDT and CDR2 as YYEEEE. The CDR3 coding sequence is TGTGCCAGCATCCCCGGGCGAGGGGCTTACAATGAGCAGTTCTTC. Protein: CASIPGRGAYNEQFF. Variable domain in full (rest from reference TRBV5-6 and TRBJ2-1): DAGVTQSPTHLIKTRGQQVTLRCSPKSGHDTVSWYQQALGQGPQFIFQYYEEEERQRGNFPDRFSGHQFPNYSSELNVNALLLGDSALYLCASIPGRGAYNEQFFGPGTRLTVL.

This clonotype was counted ten times or more. The chain is built from TRBV20-1 and TRBJ2-5; D not certain. V was trimmed by 5 bases and J by 0 bases, leaving 16 bases between them. This CDR3 comprises 15 residues. Per germline, CDR1 DFQATT and CDR2 SNEGSKA (reference sequence). The CDR3 DNA is TGCAGTGCTCAACCCCTAGAATGGTACCAAGAGACCCAGTACTTC. Its translation is CSAQPLEWYQETQYF.

The chain employs TRBV7-3 and TRBJ2-1; 9 bases are shared with TRBD1. This CDR3 has 19 amino acids. The trim removed 2 bases at V and 2 bases at J, leaving 13 bases unmatched. Per germline, CDR1 SGHTA and CDR2 FQGTGA. DNA for the CDR3: TGTGCCAGCAGCTTATACACCCCCGGGACAGGGTTTCCCTACAATGAGCAGTTCTTC. The encoded protein is CASSLYTPGTGFPYNEQFF.

This chain links TRBV4-3 with TRBJ2-7; D remains ambiguous. The CDR3 is 13 amino acids. V gave up 1 base and J gave up 3 bases, with 7 bases separating them. Germline V CDR1 and CDR2: LGHNA, YSLEER. As DNA, the CDR3 is TGCGCCAGCAGCCAAGGTGCCTACTACGAGCAGTACTTC. This gives the protein CASSQGAYYEQYF.

This clonotype was observed at least ten times. The chain has TRBV30 and TRBJ1-6; a possible D gene is TRBD1 (5 bases). Trimming left V 5 bases short and J 4 bases short, with 18 bases between. This CDR3 spans 16 amino acids. Germline V CDR1 and CDR2: GTSNPN, SVGIG (reference sequence). The DNA for the CDR3 is TGTGCCTGGGGTATATCAGGGACTGATTATAATTCACCCCTCCACTTT. It specifies CAWGISGTDYNSPLHF.